This T cell receptor (beta chain) stems from a study of radiation and T cells in renal cell carcinoma. V gave up 6 bases and J gave up 2 bases; unmatched junction bases: 4. There are 14 residues in the CDR3. Germline V gene sequence: CDR1 MGHDK, CDR2 SYGVNS. Sample treatment: treatment-naive control, cytoreductive nephrectomy. Controls included a handful of female and approximately ten male donors, resected 2011 to 2014. Sequencing used immunoSEQ multiplex PCR; TCRdb keeps in-frame clones, though not all of them. The sample holds about 8,400 clones, roughly 69% seen once. This chain joins TRBV25-1 and TRBJ1-1; 9 bases map to TRBD1. The sample consisted of tumor tissue, taken from a patient whose treatment was nephrectomy without radiotherapy. The sequence derives from a man aged 60 to 75 with renal cell carcinoma. The DNA of the CDR3 is TGTGCCAGCAGGGTACAGGGGGCTAACACTGAAGCTTTCTTT. Protein product: CASRVQGANTEAFF. Complete variable domain (other parts from reference TRBV25-1 and TRBJ1-1): EADIYQTPRYLVIGTGKKITLECSQTMGHDKMYWYQQDPGMELHLIHYSYGVNSTEKGDLSSESTVSRIRTEHFPLTLESARPSHTSQYLCASRVQGANTEAFFGQGTRLTVV.